The clone carrying this T cell receptor beta chain was counted a few times. The data were obtained in a study of blood T cells in healthy people across ages. Germline V gene lookup returns CDR1 DFQATT and CDR2 SNEGSKA (reference sequence). The CDR3 runs to 13 residues. With 8 bases removed from V and 6 bases from J, the gap between germline ends came to 18 bases. The second PCR ran about 6 to 11 cycles with a sample-barcoded 5' primer and J-beta primers. TCRdb re-derived calls from the 5' RACE reads in MiXCR, one entry per CDR3 protein. The sample comprises some 690,000 distinct CDR3 sequences, about a fifth of which are singletons, and 22% rests with the top ten.

The sample taken for sequencing was blood. This TCR derives from a man between 65 and 85 years old in good health. V is TRBV20-1 and J is TRBJ2-3; a possible D gene is TRBD2 (7 bases). CDR3 in DNA: TGCAGTCAAAGTGGGGGGGCCCCCGATACGCAGTATTTT. Residues: CSQSGGAPDTQYF.